A single sample is the source of the 29 T cell receptor beta chains below, sequenced in a study of blood T cells in healthy people across ages. PCR was performed a second time for 7 to 11 cycles using a sample-barcoded 5' primer and a J-beta primer mix. From the 5' RACE reads, TCRdb called clonotypes with MiXCR, one entry per CDR3 protein. The data contain some 1.1 million distinct CDR3 sequences, about two fifths of them singletons. Sequencing was done on a sample of blood. The source is a man aged 18 to 30 in good health.

The chain combines TRBV20-1 with TRBJ2-3; 8 bases align to TRBD1. V lost 3 bases, J lost 1 base, and 6 bases stayed unmatched. Looked up from germline, CDR1 is DFQATT and CDR2 is SNEGSKA (reference sequence). This CDR3 region has 15 residues. CDR3 in DNA: TGCAGTGCTAGCCAGGGGGCAATTGGCACAGATACGCAGTATTTT. It specifies CSASQGAIGTDTQYF.

This clonotype was seen more than once but under ten times. The J gene is TRBJ2-3, the V gene TRBV5-1; D is ambiguous. Trimming removed 2 bases at V and 5 bases at J, with 9 bases between. Germline loops: CDR1 SGHRS, CDR2 YFSETQ. The CDR3 consists of 13 residues. The DNA for the CDR3 is TGCGCCAGCAGCTTTGTAAGGGAAGATACGCAGTATTTT. Translating gives CASSFVREDTQYF.

This clonotype was seen more than once but under ten times. The chain recombines TRBV7-2 with TRBJ2-4, with 12 positions matching TRBD2. The DNA end favors TRBJ2-7, so the J call may be wrong. The CDR3 spans 14 residues. Germline CDR1 is SGHTA and CDR2 is FQGNSA. The CDR3 reads CASSGTLAGGEQYF. The CDR3 region has the DNA TGTGCCAGCAGCGGCACACTAGCGGGGGGCGAGCAGTACTTC.

This clonotype was observed a few times. This chain joins TRBV13 and TRBJ2-1; 9 nucleotides align to TRBD1. The CDR3 consists of 15 residues. V lost 4 bases to trimming and J lost 2 bases; unmatched junction nucleotides: 3. From germline, CDR1 is PRHDT and CDR2 FYEKMQ (reference sequence). CDR3 loop: CASSSGQGPYNEQFF. The CDR3 DNA follows: TGTGCCAGCAGCTCGGGACAGGGACCCTACAATGAGCAGTTCTTC.

CDR3 protein: CASSPSSGGAFGNEQFF. The CDR3 coding sequence is TGCGCCAGCAGCCCTTCTAGCGGGGGGGCATTCGGCAATGAGCAGTTCTTC. The chain links TRBV4-3 to TRBJ2-1, with 12 bases lining up with TRBD2. The CDR3 covers 17 residues. CDR1 is LGHNA, CDR2 YSLEER, per germline. V dropped 4 bases and J dropped 6; count of bases not matched to a gene: 10.

The chain couples TRBV5-1 to TRBJ1-1; 8 bases agree with TRBD1. Germline V CDR1 and CDR2: SGHRS, YFSETQ. The CDR3 is made up of 17 amino acids. V was pared by 4 bases and J by 2 bases, with 13 bases of the junction left unmatched. As DNA, the CDR3 is TGCGCCAGCAGCGTGGGGGGGACAGGAGGAACAAACACTGAAGCTTTCTTT. Encoded protein: CASSVGGTGGTNTEAFF.

The gene calls are TRBV10-3 and TRBJ2-3; tentatively, D is TRBD2 (5 bases). The ends were cut back, 3 bases at V and 6 bases at J, with 13 bases in the middle. Germline CDR1 ENHRY, CDR2 SYGVKD. The CDR3 is made up of 14 amino acids. The CDR3 protein is CAISEQTWRDTQYF. The CDR3, as DNA: TGTGCCATCAGTGAACAGACCTGGAGGGATACGCAGTATTTT.

Of note for this clonotype: The junction differs from germline at one of its ends, possibly a read error. The gene calls are TRBV27 and TRBJ1-2, with D possibly being TRBD1 (5 bases). The CDR3 spans 13 residues. CDR1 is MNHEY and CDR2 is SMNVEV in the germline V gene (reference sequence). The CDR3 spells CASSFGAGYGYAF. DNA for the CDR3: TGTGCCAGCAGTTTTGGGGCAGGTTATGGCTACGCCTTC.

This chain links TRBV4-2 with TRBJ1-2, with 7 bases lining up with TRBD1. CDR3 length: 17 amino acids. Trimming cost V 0 bases and J 2 bases; bases outside gene matches: 9. Germline V lookup: CDR1 LGHNA, CDR2 YNFKEQ. CDR3 in DNA: TGTGCCAGCAGCCAAGAAGGGGGCTGGTCGTCGAACTATGGCTACACCTTC. It encodes CASSQEGGWSSNYGYTF.

V gene TRBV18 combines with J gene TRBJ1-5, with no clear D. Germline V gene lookup returns CDR1 KGHSH and CDR2 LQKENI. This CDR3 region has 15 residues. V was shortened by 1 base and J by 1 base, with 8 bases between the two germline ends. The CDR3 loop is CASSPQGTSNQPQHF. As DNA, the CDR3 is TGTGCCAGCTCACCACAGGGTACAAGCAATCAGCCCCAGCATTTT.

The chain joins TRBV15 to TRBJ1-2, with a weak D call TRBD1 (5 bases). Trimming removed 5 bases from V and 7 bases from J, with 11 bases in between. CDR3 size: 12 residues. Looked up from germline, CDR1 is LNHNV and CDR2 is YYDKDF (reference sequence). The CDR3 bases are TGTGCCACCAGCGACAGAAGGGTTGGCTACACCTTC. It is translated as CATSDRRVGYTF.

The rearrangement uses TRBV5-6 and TRBJ1-4; D possibly corresponds to TRBD1 (5 bases). The V gene lost 4 bases and the J gene lost 7 bases, with 14 bases spanning the gap. Germline V gives CDR1 SGHDT, CDR2 YYEEEE. The CDR3 has 14 amino acids. CDR3: CASSQGRGGEKLFF. Here the CDR3 DNA reads TGTGCCAGCAGCCAGGGCCGCGGTGGTGAAAAACTGTTTTTT.

This chain links TRBV6-6 with TRBJ2-7; D unresolved. CDR1 and CDR2 (germline): MNHNY, SVGAGI (reference sequence). CDR3 size: 13 residues. V was pared by 0 bases and J by 7 bases, with 10 bases between. CDR3 amino acids: CASSYSGGEEQYF. Written as DNA, the CDR3 is TGTGCCAGCAGTTACTCGGGTGGAGAGGAGCAGTACTTC.

The chain has TRBV20-1 and TRBJ1-2; D is ambiguous. The CDR3 spans 12 residues. Trimming stripped 6 bases from V and 2 bases from J, with 10 bases between. The germline gives CDR1 DFQATT, CDR2 SNEGSKA (reference sequence). This CDR3 is CSAASGNYGYTF. Here the CDR3 DNA reads TGCAGTGCAGCCAGTGGGAACTATGGCTACACCTTC.

V usage is TRBV2 and J usage is TRBJ1-1, with unresolved D. Trimming shortened V by 10 bases and J by 1 base, and 7 bases separated the two germline ends. The CDR3 is made up of 11 amino acids. Germline CDR1 SNHLY, CDR2 FYNNEI. CDR3: CAIRTNTEAFF. CDR3 DNA: TGTGCCATTCGTACGAACACTGAAGCTTTCTTT. Combining the CDR3 with reference TRBV2 and TRBJ1-1 gives the whole variable domain EPEVTQTPSHQVTQMGQEVILRCVPISNHLYFYWYRQILGQKVEFLVSFYNNEISEKSEIFDDQFSVERPDGSNFTLKIRSTKLEDSAMYFCAIRTNTEAFFGQGTRLTVV.

V and J are TRBV6-5 and TRBJ2-7; D remains unclear. The V gene's germline CDR1 is MNHEY and CDR2 SVGAGI. The CDR3 runs 15 residues. Trimming took 2 bases from V and 3 from J, leaving 14 bases between them. The CDR3 DNA reads as TGTGCCAGCAGTTACGGAAGGGCCGGTTTCTACGAGCAGTACTTC. It codes for CASSYGRAGFYEQYF.

The V gene is TRBV7-2, the J gene TRBJ2-3, with D perhaps TRBD1 or TRBD2 (5 bases each). Trimming took off 5 bases at V and 2 bases at J, with 14 bases between the two ends. This CDR3 spans 15 amino acids. The germline CDR1 and CDR2 sequences are SGHTA and FQGNSA. This CDR3 is CASSQGTDITDTQYF. In DNA form, the CDR3 reads TGTGCCAGCAGCCAAGGGACGGATATCACAGATACGCAGTATTTT.

The genes are TRBV9 and TRBJ1-4; perhaps TRBD1 as D (6 bases). The CDR3 length is 15 residues. CDR1 and CDR2 from the germline V gene are SGDLS and YYNGEE. V was clipped by 4 bases and J by 3 bases, with 13 bases between them. CDR3 nucleotides: TGTGCCAGCAGCTCCACGACAGGACCTAATGAAAAACTGTTTTTT. This sequence encodes CASSSTTGPNEKLFF.

V is TRBV24-1 and J is TRBJ1-4, with TRBD1 matching over 7 bases. In germline, CDR1 is KGHDR, CDR2 SFDVKD. This CDR3 region has 15 residues. The J segment lost 3 bases and the V segment lost 5 bases, leaving 5 bases of the junction unmatched. The CDR3 DNA reads TGTGCCACCAGTGCCCGGGACAGTCCTAATGAAAAACTGTTTTTT. Protein product: CATSARDSPNEKLFF.

This sequence joins TRBV11-1 and TRBJ2-3; D gene uncertain. CDR1 is SGHAT and CDR2 is FQDESV in the germline V gene (reference sequence). The CDR3 runs to 16 residues. Trimming cost V 6 bases and J 2 bases, with 18 bases left between them. In nucleotides, the CDR3 is TGTGCCAGCAGACCTTTACTCGGACGGTTCACAGATACGCAGTATTTT. It yields the protein CASRPLLGRFTDTQYF.

This clonotype occurred a few times. The J gene is TRBJ1-1, the V gene TRBV10-3; D is ambiguous. The CDR3 loop spans 17 amino acids. From germline, CDR1 is ENHRY and CDR2 SYGVKD. Between the trimmed V and J ends, which lost 0 bases and 6 bases, there was a span of 20 bases. The CDR3 spells CAISESQIHIGSAEAFF. CDR3 DNA sequence: TGTGCCATCAGTGAGTCGCAAATTCACATAGGGTCCGCTGAAGCTTTCTTT.

The chain employs TRBV2 and TRBJ1-1, with 7 bases lining up with TRBD1. The germline V gene encodes CDR1 SNHLY and CDR2 FYNNEI. V shed 6 bases, J shed 3 bases, and the junction held 10 bases outside the gene matches. CDR3 length equals 15 residues. CDR3 in amino acids: CASSRQGPRDTEAFF. CDR3 sequence (DNA): TGTGCCAGCAGCAGACAGGGCCCGAGGGACACTGAAGCTTTCTTT.

This clonotype was found a few times. The genes are TRBV6-6 and TRBJ2-1; 8 bases agree with TRBD1. The junction had 4 bases not matched to a gene; V was cut back by 6 bases and J by 3 bases. The CDR3 has 14 amino acids. Germline V gene lookup returns CDR1 MNHNY and CDR2 SVGAGI (reference sequence). The DNA for the CDR3 is TGTGCCAGCAGACTGGGACAGGACTACAATGAGCAGTTCTTC. It specifies CASRLGQDYNEQFF.

This clonotype was seen a single time. The chain is built from TRBV12-3 or TRBV12-4 and TRBJ1-5, with D possibly TRBD1 on 5 matching bases. V gave up 6 bases and J gave up 5 bases, with 11 bases separating them. This CDR3 comprises 13 residues. The DNA of the CDR3 is TGTGCCAGCAGCGGGACCCAAGATCAGCCCCAGCATTTT. It encodes CASSGTQDQPQHF.

As regards this clonotype: Relative to the germline gene, one junction end is altered; a read error may explain this. This chain links TRBV7-2 with TRBJ1-6; D uncertain. The CDR3 has 14 amino acids. CDR1 and CDR2 from the germline V gene are SGHTA and FQGNSA. This CDR3 reads CASSFDRINSPLYF. CDR3 DNA: TGTGCCAGCAGCTTTGACCGTATTAATTCACCCCTCTACTTT.

The chain uses TRBV9 and TRBJ2-1; 7 bases line up with TRBD2. This CDR3 is built from 14 residues. CDR1 and CDR2 (germline): SGDLS, YYNGEE. The V gene end was trimmed by 6 bases and the J gene end by 6 bases; junction bases not matched to a gene: 9. In DNA, the CDR3 is TGTGCCAGCACCGGCGCCCCGGGGGGCAATGAGCAGTTCTTC. This encodes CASTGAPGGNEQFF.

This clonotype came up once. A much larger clone sits a single nucleotide away, making a read error possible. V usage is TRBV20-1 and J usage is TRBJ2-1; 8 bases are a match to TRBD2. With 1 base clipped from V and 5 bases from J, the junction kept 4 bases outside the gene matches. The CDR3 spans 14 residues. Germline-derived CDR1 and CDR2 are DFQATT and SNEGSKA (reference sequence). This CDR3 is CSARVGGGNNEQFF. In nucleotides, the CDR3 is TGCAGTGCTAGAGTGGGCGGGGGGAACAATGAGCAGTTCTTC.

This chain connects TRBV12-3 or TRBV12-4 to TRBJ2-7; TRBD1 matches 9 bases. J gave up 10 bases and V 5 bases, and 9 bases lay outside the gene matches. The CDR3 is 13 residues long. The CDR3 coding sequence is TGTGCCAGCAGTCCCTGGGACAGGGTAGCTCAGTACTTC. Translation: CASSPWDRVAQYF.

V is TRBV25-1 and J is TRBJ2-2; D not certain. Germline-derived CDR1 and CDR2 are MGHDK and SYGVNS. The CDR3 consists of 15 residues. V lost 1 base, J lost 1 base, and 7 bases lay in between. CDR3 sequence reads: CASSESTVNTGELFF. Written as DNA, the CDR3 is TGTGCCAGCAGTGAATCCACAGTGAACACCGGGGAGCTGTTTTTT.